This T cell receptor beta chain appears in the sequencing data of a study of cytomegalovirus exposure and HLA in healthy donors. This clone was recorded once. With 60 Vbeta and 13 Jbeta primers, the PCR was carried out. The repertoire was sequenced with immunoSEQ multiplex PCR; TCRdb's copy has only in-frame clones and lacks some. The sample has 100,000 to 150,000 clones; about two thirds are singletons. The sequence was collected from a man aged 50 or older in good health and CMV-seropositive. The sample comprised PBMCs.

The DNA for the CDR3 is TGCAGCGTTGAAAAAGGCAGGGGCACTGAAGCTTTCTTT. This sequence encodes CSVEKGRGTEAFF. The chain joins TRBV29-1 to TRBJ1-1; possible D gene TRBD1, 6 bases. This CDR3 has 13 residues. Germline-derived CDR1 and CDR2 are SQVTM and ANQGSEA. V lost 2 bases, J lost 4 bases, and 11 bases lay in between.